Listed below are T cell receptor beta chains from one sample, sequenced in a study of beta chain features in type 1 diabetes. Repertoires were generated with immunoSEQ multiplex PCR, while TCRdb's copy carries only in-frame clones and drops some. This table holds about 190,000 clones, approximately 8% found once. Sample: central memory CD4+ T cells from blood. Every receptor here comes from a man between 18 and 29 years old with type 1 diabetes. Each CDR3 is given with its conserved first and last residue. A D gene is named only where the DNA matches it firmly. For some rows the clone size is stated as once, few or many, or as a class when expanded; others skip it.

NA | TRBJ1-1 | TRBV29-1 | TRBD1 | TGCAGCGTCAGGACAGGGGGAAACACTGAAGCTTTCTTT | CSVRTGGNTEAFF
NA | TRBJ2-5 | TRBV30 | NA | TGTGCCTGGAGTGTACAGGAAGAGACCCAGTACTTC | CAWSVQEETQYF
NA | TRBJ2-7 | TRBV5-1 | TRBD1 | TGCGCCAGCAGCCTCCAGGGACAGTCGAACGAGCAGTACTTC | CASSLQGQSNEQYF
few | TRBJ2-7 | TRBV30 | NA | TGTGCCTGGTACAGGAACTACGAGCAGTACTTC | CAWYRNYEQYF
NA | TRBJ2-1 | TRBV11-3 | NA | TGTGCCAGCAGCTTGGGGGGAGTGAGGGCCGCGGGGGAGCAGTTCTTC | CASSLGGVRAAGEQFF
NA | TRBJ1-4 | TRBV28 | NA | TGTGCCAGCAGTCGGACAGCCGGAAATGAAAAACTGTTTTTT | CASSRTAGNEKLFF
many | TRBJ2-1 | TRBV29-1 | NA | TGCAGCGCTCACCCGACTGGCACTGAGCAGTTCTTC | CSAHPTGTEQFF
few | TRBJ1-4 | TRBV4-3 | NA | TGCGCCAGCAGCCAAGGCCTCGGGCCCTGGGGCGAAAAACTGTTTTTT | CASSQGLGPWGEKLFF
few | TRBJ1-2 | TRBV7-2 | NA | TGTGCCAGCAGCTTAGCCACAGACTATGGCTACACCTTC | CASSLATDYGYTF
few | TRBJ2-5 | TRBV27 | TRBD2 | TGTGCCAGCGGGCTAGCGGGATCCCAAGAGACCCAGTACTTC | CASGLAGSQETQYF
few | TRBJ2-1 | TRBV29-1 | TRBD2 | TGCAGCGTTGAGAGCGGGAGGGCTTTCAATGAGCAGTTCTTC | CSVESGRAFNEQFF
NA | TRBJ2-7 | TRBV27 | NA | TGTGCCAGCAGTTCCAACAGGGTTCACGAGCAGTACTTC | CASSSNRVHEQYF
many | TRBJ2-3 | TRBV5-5 | TRBD1 | TGTGCCAGCAGCGCGGACAGGGACACGCAGTATTTT | CASSADRDTQYF
NA | TRBJ2-5 | TRBV7-9 | NA | TGTGCCAGCAGCTTAGGTGTGACTAGAGAAGAGACCCAGTACTTC | CASSLGVTREETQYF
NA | TRBJ2-1 | TRBV6-1 | NA | TGTGCCAGCAGTGAAGGGGCCAGGTTTGATGAGCAGTTCTTC | CASSEGARFDEQFF
NA | TRBJ2-7 | TRBV5-4 | TRBD2 | TGTGCCAGCAGCACCCTAGCGGAAGGGCCCTACGAGCAGTACTTC | CASSTLAEGPYEQYF